This T cell receptor beta chain was retrieved from a study of response to subunit inactivated influenza vaccine (dated by TCRdb to between 2018 and 2020). Concerning the study at large: The study used deep quantitative T cell receptor repertoire profiling to track responses to a trivalent subunit inactivated influenza vaccine.

This clonotype was seen many times. Its target antigen remains unknown. No much larger clone exists at a distance of one base, and base qualities are not known. The library was built by means of RT-PCR. TCRdb lists the instrument as Illumina HiSeq 2500. The raw public data were reprocessed by TCRdb itself: fastp quality trimming at Q25, MiXCR clonotype calling, in-frame beta chains only. CDR3 protein duplicates are merged, each entry listing the most common genes and DNA. The sample data list 650,000 to 800,000 distinct CDR3 sequences, and more than 11% of these were observed just once. Less than 9% of the sample rests with the top ten. The germline ends are 13 bases apart after V is trimmed by 0 bases and J by 4 bases. Including the terminal cysteine and phenylalanine, the CDR3 comprises 15 residues. Kept here is only the CDR3 DNA, which spans 45 bases and is read in frame from base 1. The germline V gene (reference sequence) gives CDR1 as SEHNR and CDR2 as FQNEAQ.

The paper as a whole reports these results and caveats: The authors suggested that each seasonal influenza vaccination may recruit only a limited number of new T cells.

Specimen: PBMCs from blood, collected 14 to 15 days before vaccination. This TCR was sampled from a man aged 50-60 years who received an inactivated influenza vaccine. Donor details come from another sample of the same person, matched by shared clones. Recombination joined TRBV7-9 with TRBJ2-7, with no reliable assignment of the D segment. The CDR3 sequence is CASSLAHGSSYEQYF. The nucleotide sequence is given as TGTGCCAGCAGCTTAGCGCACGGCAGCTCGTACGAGCAGTACTTC.